This T cell receptor beta chain was captured in a study of cytomegalovirus exposure and HLA in healthy donors. A word on this clone: What it recognizes is unknown.

Study-level results: Clusters of TCRs from the first cohort tended to co-occur in the 130 or so validation repertoires (as a later analysis found). Whilst most TCR sequences proved rare, a subset of public TCRs occurred across many donors. Associated with cytomegalovirus, according to the listing, were around 170 TCR beta chains.

Only in-frame clones appear in the TCRdb table, and some are missing; sequencing was by immunoSEQ multiplex PCR. The sample includes nearly 110,000 clones, about 85% of them seen just once. The sequencing input was PBMCs. The receptor's source is a woman younger than 35 in good health and CMV-seropositive.

The CDR3 nucleotides are TGTGCCAGCAGCGCGACAGGGGGCTTCTCTGGAAACACCATATATTTT. It yields the protein CASSATGGFSGNTIYF. The chain uses TRBV5-4 and TRBJ1-3; 10 positions agree with TRBD1. CDR3 length: 16 amino acids. V shed 4 bases and J 0 bases; nucleotides not matched to a gene: 4. Germline lookup yields CDR1 SGHNT and CDR2 YYREEE (reference sequence).